This record covers a single TCR beta chain. CDR1 is LGHDT, CDR2 YNNKEL, per germline (reference sequence). The CDR3 spans 13 residues. V was cut by 2 bases and J by 8 bases, with 12 bases left in between. The data belong to a study of identical twins. TCRdb independently ran MiXCR on the 5' RACE reads; one entry per CDR3 protein. The sample holds 500,000 to 650,000 distinct CDR3 sequences, about a fifth seen once. These same records also appear under a second study, on yellow fever vaccine responses in identical twins.

Sample: CD4+ T cells sorted from blood. The origin of this receptor is a woman between 18 and 30 years old in good health. The chain couples TRBV3-1 to TRBJ1-2; possible D gene TRBD1, 6 bases. CDR3 DNA sequence: TGTGCCAGCAGCCAAACAGGGTATTGGGGCTACACCTTC. Amino acids: CASSQTGYWGYTF.